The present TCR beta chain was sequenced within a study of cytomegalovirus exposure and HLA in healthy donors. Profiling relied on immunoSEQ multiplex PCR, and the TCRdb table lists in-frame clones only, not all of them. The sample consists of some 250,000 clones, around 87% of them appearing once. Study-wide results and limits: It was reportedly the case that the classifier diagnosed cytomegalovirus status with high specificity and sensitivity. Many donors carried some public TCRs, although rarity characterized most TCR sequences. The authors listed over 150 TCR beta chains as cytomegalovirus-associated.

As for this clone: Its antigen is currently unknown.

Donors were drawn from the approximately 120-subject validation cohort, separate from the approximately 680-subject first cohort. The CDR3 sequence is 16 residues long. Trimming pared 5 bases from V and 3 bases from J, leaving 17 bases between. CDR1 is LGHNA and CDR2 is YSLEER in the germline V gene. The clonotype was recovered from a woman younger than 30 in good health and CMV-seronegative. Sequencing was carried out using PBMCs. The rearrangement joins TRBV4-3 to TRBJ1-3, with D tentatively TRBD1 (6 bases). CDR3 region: CASSSRDTMDGNTIYF. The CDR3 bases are TGCGCCAGCAGCAGCCGGGACACGATGGATGGAAACACCATATATTTT.